A single sample is the source of the 29 T cell receptor beta chains below, sequenced in a study of T-cell memory formation after mild COVID-19. Each CDR3 protein is one row after TCRdb ran MiXCR on the 5' RACE reads. The repertoire holds about 390,000 distinct CDR3 sequences, with 16% as singletons. Sample: PBMCs or a T cell subset sorted from them (not recorded which). These receptors all come from a man aged 18 to 29 who had mild COVID-19 (a few samples of this study predate the infection). Cell type and time point are not known.

J is TRBJ2-3 and V is TRBV18; maybe TRBD1 (6 bases). The CDR3 has 14 residues. V was clipped by 3 bases and J by 3 bases, with 10 bases between them. Germline V gene lookup returns CDR1 KGHSH and CDR2 LQKENI. CDR3 sequence reads: CASSPSTGTDTQYF. CDR3 bases: TGTGCCAGCTCACCCTCTACAGGGACAGATACGCAGTATTTT.

This clonotype was seen a few times. This chain joins TRBV5-1 and TRBJ1-2; the D is unclear. CDR1 and CDR2 from the germline V gene are SGHRS and YFSETQ. Deletions cut 0 bases from V and 8 bases from J, with 14 bases between. This CDR3 has 14 residues. CDR3 sequence reads: CASSLVRESTGYTF. The CDR3 nucleotides read TGCGCCAGCAGCTTGGTGAGGGAGTCCACCGGCTACACCTTC. The full variable domain, its missing parts supplied by reference TRBV5-1 and TRBJ1-2, is KAGVTQTPRYLIKTRGQQVTLSCSPISGHRSVSWYQQTPGQGLQFLFEYFSETQRNKGNFPGRFSGRQFSNSRSEMNVSTLELGDSALYLCASSLVRESTGYTFGSGTRLTVV.

In nucleotides, the CDR3 is TGTGCCAGCAGCTTAGCCGGACTCACACACAATGAGCAGTTCTTC. The encoded protein is CASSLAGLTHNEQFF. This chain connects TRBV11-2 to TRBJ2-1, with D perhaps matching TRBD2 (5 bases). The CDR3 runs 15 residues. Germline CDR1 SGHAT, CDR2 FQNNGV. V gave up 1 base and J gave up 5 bases, with 12 bases separating them.

V gene TRBV6-6 combines with J gene TRBJ1-5; perhaps TRBD1 as D (6 bases). The CDR3 is 15 amino acids. The V and J ends lost 2 bases and 1 base respectively, with 9 bases between them. Germline V gene data show CDR1 as MNHNY and CDR2 as SVGAGI (reference sequence). The CDR3 spells CASSYGGGSNQPQHF. CDR3 sequence (DNA): TGTGCCAGCAGTTACGGGGGGGGCAGCAATCAGCCCCAGCATTTT.

This sequence joins TRBV15 and TRBJ1-3, with D perhaps matching TRBD1 (6 bases). Germline CDR1 and CDR2: LNHNV and YYDKDF (reference sequence). V gave up 4 bases and J gave up 2 bases, with 12 bases separating them. This CDR3 has 15 residues. CDR3 protein: CATSNRVGPGNTIYF. The CDR3 DNA reads as TGTGCCACCAGCAACAGGGTGGGGCCTGGAAACACCATATATTTT.

This clonotype was seen a handful of times. The V and J genes are TRBV2 and TRBJ1-5, with D unclear. The length of the CDR3 is 15 residues. The V and J ends lost 4 bases and 4 bases respectively, with 14 bases between them. Germline values: CDR1 SNHLY, CDR2 FYNNEI. CDR3 coding DNA: TGTGCCAGCAGTGCCGACGGATTGGGAAATCAGCCCCAGCATTTT. Protein product: CASSADGLGNQPQHF.

This clonotype turned up a few times. The chain couples TRBV19 to TRBJ1-6; D ambiguous. Looked up from germline, CDR1 is LNHDA and CDR2 is SQIVND (reference sequence). This CDR3 is built from 16 residues. The V end was cut by 2 bases, the J end by 5 bases, with 13 bases between. The CDR3 loop is CASSILGEANNSPLHF. CDR3 sequence (DNA): TGTGCCAGTAGTATATTGGGAGAGGCCAATAATTCACCCCTCCACTTT.

V is TRBV7-9 and J is TRBJ1-1, with no clear D. V lost 7 bases, J lost 7 bases, and 16 bases lay in between. This CDR3 is built from 13 residues. The germline CDR1 and CDR2 sequences are SEHNR and FQNEAQ (reference sequence). The CDR3: CASTFGTRGEAFF. DNA of the CDR3: TGTGCCAGCACCTTTGGTACCCGGGGTGAAGCTTTCTTT.

The genes are TRBV6-2 or TRBV6-3 and TRBJ1-1, with D unresolved. In germline, CDR1 is MNHEY, CDR2 SVGEGT. The ends were cut back, 6 bases at V and 1 base at J, with 9 bases in the middle. The CDR3 is made up of 13 amino acids. The CDR3 is CASSFSRNTEAFF. The CDR3 DNA reads as TGTGCCAGCAGCTTCTCAAGGAACACTGAAGCTTTCTTT.

Many counts were recorded for this clonotype. This chain joins TRBV4-1 and TRBJ1-5; 10 bases align to TRBD1. Germline CDR1 reads MGHRA; CDR2 reads YSYEKL. Trimming at V came to 6 bases and at J to 8 bases, leaving 10 bases not matched to a gene. The CDR3 consists of 15 residues. CDR3 nucleotides: TGCGCCAGCAGTTTGGGACAGGGGCCGGTGGAGCCCCAGCATTTT. It translates to CASSLGQGPVEPQHF.

A remark on this clonotype: Germline and junction disagree at one end, which may indicate a read error. V and J are TRBV3-1 and TRBJ1-4; unclear D gene. From germline, CDR1 is LGHDT and CDR2 YNNKEL (reference sequence). The CDR3 is 14 amino acids. CDR3 region: CASSRARANEKLLF. The CDR3 DNA is TGTGCCAGCAGCCGCGCGAGGGCTAATGAAAAACTGCTTTTT.

This clonotype was seen only a few times. The chain links TRBV20-1 to TRBJ1-1; no clear D gene. V lost 3 bases, J lost 0 bases, and 5 bases lay in between. Germline V gene sequence: CDR1 DFQATT, CDR2 SNEGSKA (reference sequence). The CDR3 length is 12 residues. DNA for the CDR3: TGCAGTGCTAGTGCGGTGAACACTGAAGCTTTCTTT. This translates into CSASAVNTEAFF.

The V gene is TRBV12-3 or TRBV12-4, the J gene TRBJ1-6; perhaps TRBD1 as D (6 bases). The CDR3 covers 15 residues. V was clipped by 5 bases and J by 9 bases, with 17 bases between them. The CDR3 DNA sequence: TGTGCCAGCAGTCCACAGGGTTCCTCGCTTTCACCCCTCCACTTT. Protein: CASSPQGSSLSPLHF.

The J gene is TRBJ2-7, the V gene TRBV7-9; no definite D call. V gave up 5 bases and J gave up 2 bases, with 10 bases separating them. The germline CDR1 and CDR2 sequences are SEHNR and FQNEAQ (reference sequence). The CDR3 loop spans 13 amino acids. The DNA of the CDR3 is TGTGCCAGCAGCACTGACGGCGCCTACGAGCAGTACTTC. It translates to CASSTDGAYEQYF.

This clonotype was seen more than once but under ten times. The chain couples TRBV12-3 or TRBV12-4 to TRBJ1-6; no reliable D call. The CDR3 consists of 13 residues. Trimming left V 6 bases short and J 10 bases short, with 13 bases between. CDR3 DNA: TGTGCCAGCAGACAGAGGGCAGAGTCACCCCTCCACTTT. Protein: CASRQRAESPLHF.

The genes are TRBV20-1 and TRBJ1-1; no firm D call. The CDR3 runs 14 residues. Trimming took off 0 bases at V and 4 bases at J, with 12 bases between the two ends. Germline-derived CDR1 and CDR2 are DFQATT and SNEGSKA (reference sequence). DNA for the CDR3: TGCAGTGCTAGAGATCCTGGGAGGATCACTGAAGCTTTCTTT. Encoded protein: CSARDPGRITEAFF.

This clonotype has just a few counts. Compared with germline, one end of the junction differs, possibly owing to a read error. This chain uses TRBV6-2 or TRBV6-3 with TRBJ1-5, with 11 bases that match TRBD1. This CDR3 has 17 amino acids. Germline values: CDR1 MNHEY, CDR2 SVGEGT. The CDR3: CASSNSGTGGGNQPQHF. CDR3 sequence (DNA): TGTGCCAGCAGTAACTCCGGGACAGGGGGTGGTAATCAGCCCCAGCATTTT.

This clonotype has a count of ten or more. This chain uses TRBV5-1 with TRBJ2-2; D may be TRBD2 (6 bases). The CDR3 runs 19 residues. V lost 5 bases and J 4 bases, leaving 27 bases between the germline ends. Germline V lookup: CDR1 SGHRS, CDR2 YFSETQ. CDR3 sequence: CASSSSVTELASSTGELFF. In DNA, the CDR3 is TGCGCCAGCAGTAGTAGTGTGACCGAACTAGCCTCGAGCACCGGGGAGCTGTTTTTT.

The chain links TRBV28 to TRBJ1-2, with 7 positions matching TRBD1. This CDR3 has 15 residues. CDR1 and CDR2 from the germline V gene are MDHEN and SYDVKM. With V trimmed by 3 bases and J by 2 bases, 6 bases remained unmatched. CDR3 DNA sequence: TGTGCCAGCAGTTTTTGGGACAGCCCCAACTATGGCTACACCTTC. As protein: CASSFWDSPNYGYTF.

This clonotype occurred a few times. This sequence joins TRBV7-2 and TRBJ1-1; TRBD1 matches at 9 bases. The CDR3 totals 15 residues. Unmatched junction bases numbered 14, after V lost 5 bases and J lost 10 bases. Germline CDR1 reads SGHTA; CDR2 reads FQGNSA. The CDR3, as DNA: TGTGCCAGCAGCCCTAGGGGAGGACAGGGGTTTTCAGCTTTCTTT. As protein: CASSPRGGQGFSAFF.

This chain joins TRBV3-1 and TRBJ1-1; the match to TRBD1 covers 9 bases. The CDR3 has 15 residues. Germline CDR1 reads LGHDT; CDR2 reads YNNKEL (reference sequence). The V gene end was trimmed by 4 bases and the J gene end by 7 bases; junction bases not matched to a gene: 10. The CDR3 loop is CASSPRDRASLEAFF. DNA for the CDR3: TGTGCCAGCAGCCCCCGGGACAGGGCATCACTTGAAGCTTTCTTT.

This clonotype turned up a few times. This rearrangement joins TRBV5-6 to TRBJ2-7; TRBD1 matches at 9 bases. With 1 base clipped from V and 6 bases from J, the junction kept 5 bases outside the gene matches. CDR3 length: 14 amino acids. The germline V gene has CDR1 SGHDT and CDR2 YYEEEE. CDR3 sequence (DNA): TGTGCCAGCAGCTTGCCGGGACAGGGTTCCGAGCAGTACTTC. This sequence encodes CASSLPGQGSEQYF. Combining the CDR3 with reference TRBV5-6 and TRBJ2-7 gives the whole variable domain DAGVTQSPTHLIKTRGQQVTLRCSPKSGHDTVSWYQQALGQGPQFIFQYYEEEERQRGNFPDRFSGHQFPNYSSELNVNALLLGDSALYLCASSLPGQGSEQYFGPGTRLTVT.

The chain uses TRBV12-3 or TRBV12-4 and TRBJ2-3; 9 bases match TRBD1. The CDR3 length is 15 residues. V lost 6 bases, J lost 6 bases, and 10 bases stayed unmatched. The CDR3 sequence is CASSLWGQGSDTQYF. The DNA of the CDR3 is TGTGCCAGCAGCCTTTGGGGACAGGGTTCCGATACGCAGTATTTT.

V gene TRBV9 combines with J gene TRBJ2-3; perhaps TRBD1 as D (6 bases). The CDR3 length is 15 residues. Germline CDR1 and CDR2: SGDLS and YYNGEE. Trimming removed 2 bases at V and 6 bases at J, with 16 bases between. The CDR3 bases are TGTGCCAGCAGCGTCGAGGGAACGAGGGGGGATACGCAGTATTTT. Its translation is CASSVEGTRGDTQYF.

The chain employs TRBV9 and TRBJ2-5, with no clear D. V lost 1 base, J lost 4 bases, and 14 bases lay in between. CDR1 and CDR2 (germline): SGDLS, YYNGEE. The CDR3 has 15 residues. CDR3 DNA: TGTGCCAGCAGCGTATCCGCATCCCCCACAGAGACCCAGTACTTC. This encodes CASSVSASPTETQYF.

The V and J genes are TRBV7-9 and TRBJ2-2; weak D call: TRBD1 (6 bases). There are 14 residues in the CDR3. V was pared by 4 bases and J by 5 bases, with 11 bases between. The germline V gene encodes CDR1 SEHNR and CDR2 FQNEAQ (reference sequence). CDR3 sequence (DNA): TGTGCCAGCAGCTCTACCCAGGGGACCGGGGAGCTGTTTTTT. The encoded protein is CASSSTQGTGELFF.

The J gene is TRBJ2-5, the V gene TRBV6-2 or TRBV6-3, with D possibly matching TRBD1 (6 bases). The CDR3 totals 17 residues. The V end was cut by 2 bases, the J end by 2 bases, with 18 bases between. The germline V gene has CDR1 MNHEY and CDR2 SVGEGT. This CDR3 reads CASSYPGHGVKQETQYF. In DNA, the CDR3 is TGTGCCAGCAGTTACCCGGGACATGGCGTCAAACAAGAGACCCAGTACTTC.

The chain carries TRBV6-2 or TRBV6-3 and TRBJ2-1; D uncertain. V lost 6 bases and J lost 5, with 11 bases in between. Per the germline V gene, CDR1 is MNHEY and CDR2 is SVGEGT. The CDR3 extends over 13 amino acids. The CDR3 DNA follows: TGTGCCAGCAGACTCTCATCGAACAATGAGCAGTTCTTC. Its protein is CASRLSSNNEQFF.

This clonotype was seen a few times. V and J are TRBV4-3 and TRBJ1-6; D is unresolved. V gave up 4 bases and J gave up 10 bases, with 8 bases separating them. From germline, CDR1 is LGHNA and CDR2 YSLEER. CDR3 length: 12 residues. DNA for the CDR3: TGCGCCAGCAGCCGACAAGGATCACCCCTCCACTTT. It codes for CASSRQGSPLHF.